The clone carrying this TCR beta chain showed up just once. TCRdb keeps only in-frame clones here, not all; method: immunoSEQ multiplex PCR. Seen here are 99,000 or so clones, about 95% observed once, and the top ten hold around 0.21%. These data come from a study of technical replicates of blood from a handful of donors. Germline loops: CDR1 SGHAT, CDR2 FQNNGV. V lost 4 bases to trimming and J lost 5 bases, with 15 bases between them. The CDR3 spans 14 residues. The V call is TRBV11-2, the J call TRBJ2-7; D might be TRBD2 (7 bases). The specimen was T cells isolated from PBMCs. The receptor's source is a human donor in good health. The CDR3 region is CASSSLAGDNEQYF. CDR3 nucleotides: TGTGCCAGCAGCTCCCTGGCGGGGGACAACGAGCAGTACTTC.